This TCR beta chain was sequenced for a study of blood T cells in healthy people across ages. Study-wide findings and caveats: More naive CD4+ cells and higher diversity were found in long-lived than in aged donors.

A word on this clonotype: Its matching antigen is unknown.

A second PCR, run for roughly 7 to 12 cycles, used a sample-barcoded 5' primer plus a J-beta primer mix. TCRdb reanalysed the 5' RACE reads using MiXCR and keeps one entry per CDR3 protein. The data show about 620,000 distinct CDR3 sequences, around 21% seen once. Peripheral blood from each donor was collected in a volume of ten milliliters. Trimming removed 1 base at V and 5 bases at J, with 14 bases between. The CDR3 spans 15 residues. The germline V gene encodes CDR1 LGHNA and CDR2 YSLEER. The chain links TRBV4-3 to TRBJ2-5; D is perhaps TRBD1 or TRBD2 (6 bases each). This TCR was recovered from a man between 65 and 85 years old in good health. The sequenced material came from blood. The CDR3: CASSQAVGGFETQYF. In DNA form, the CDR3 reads TGCGCCAGCAGCCAAGCCGTGGGGGGCTTTGAGACCCAGTACTTC.